The 30 T cell receptor beta chains reported below all come from one sample, sequenced in a study of blood T cell repertoires in COVID-19 (dated by TCRdb to between 2020 and 2021). Receptors were amplified or captured by the immunoSEQ multiplex PCR assay. Held by TCRdb, this immuneACCESS table contains in-frame sequences only and omits some clones. Under half of the omission traces to an unresolved V gene where checked; the cause of the rest is unknown. The sample table records fewer than 300,000 clones; about 73% of these occur just once. Together, the top ten hold over 3% of the sample. The sequencing sample was made of peripheral blood. The receptor source for this set is a woman older than 75 with acute or convalescent COVID-19.

This clone appeared once. The chain carries TRBV6-5 and TRBJ2-7; possibly TRBD1 for D (6 bases). V was clipped by 6 bases and J by 3 bases, with 15 bases between them. Germline assignment: CDR1 MNHEY and CDR2 SVGAGI. The CDR3 has 14 amino acids. As DNA, the CDR3 is TGTGCCAGCAGGGATCAGGGGAAGGGCTACGAGCAGTACTTC. The encoded protein is CASRDQGKGYEQYF.

The chain is built from TRBV11-2 and TRBJ2-2, with D unclear. The CDR3 totals 15 residues. V lost 3 bases, J lost 7 bases, and 15 bases lay in between. CDR1 SGHAT and CDR2 FQNNGV come from the germline V gene. In nucleotides, the CDR3 is TGTGCCAGCAGCTTGACCCCGGGTAGTCGCGGGGAGCTGTTTTTT. It codes for CASSLTPGSRGELFF.

The V call is TRBV2, the J call TRBJ1-2; D is possibly TRBD1 (5 bases). Germline V gene sequence: CDR1 SNHLY, CDR2 FYNNEI. The V end lost 6 bases, the J end lost 7 bases, and 15 bases lay between the germline ends. The CDR3 sequence is 13 residues long. CDR3 in DNA: TGTGCCAGCAGAAGGGGCCCAACGGGTGGCTACACCTTC. It codes for CASRRGPTGGYTF.

The chain combines TRBV18 with TRBJ2-1, with 12 bases fitting TRBD2. With 3 bases clipped from V and 4 bases from J, the junction kept 4 bases outside the gene matches. Germline assignment: CDR1 KGHSH and CDR2 LQKENI. This CDR3 is 16 amino acids long. CDR3 in DNA: TGTGCCAGCTCACCCCTAGCGGGGGGGGCATACAATGAGCAGTTCTTC. Translating it yields CASSPLAGGAYNEQFF. The whole variable domain, filled in from reference TRBV18 and TRBJ2-1, reads NAGVMQNPRHLVRRRGQEARLRCSPMKGHSHVYWYRQLPEEGLKFMVYLQKENIIDESGMPKERFSAEFPKEGPSILRIQQVVRGDSAAYFCASSPLAGGAYNEQFFGPGTRLTVL.

The table lists this clone with a few counts. The chain uses TRBV5-5 and TRBJ2-1; 10 bases agree with TRBD2. Germline assignment: CDR1 SGHKS and CDR2 YYEKEE (reference sequence). The CDR3 loop spans 15 amino acids. V dropped 4 bases and J dropped 4; count of bases not matched to a gene: 5. Here the CDR3 DNA reads TGTGCCAGCAGCCCAGGACTAGCGGATTACAATGAGCAGTTCTTC. This encodes CASSPGLADYNEQFF.

The chain couples TRBV11-2 to TRBJ2-3; 8 bases are a match to TRBD2. The CDR3 covers 14 residues. The germline gives CDR1 SGHAT, CDR2 FQNNGV. After removal of 5 bases from V and 6 bases from J, the junction contained 7 bases not matched to a gene. DNA for the CDR3: TGTGCCAGCAGCCGCGGGGGGCCCGTGGATACGCAGTATTTT. As protein: CASSRGGPVDTQYF.

The gene calls are TRBV4-1 and TRBJ1-2; unclear D gene. Trimming pared 2 bases from V and 0 bases from J, leaving 13 bases between. This CDR3 spans 16 amino acids. Per the germline V gene, CDR1 is MGHRA and CDR2 is YSYEKL. CDR3 region: CASSQQVIPSNYGYTF. CDR3 nucleotides: TGCGCCAGCAGCCAACAGGTGATTCCCTCTAACTATGGCTACACCTTC.

This chain connects TRBV6-5 to TRBJ1-2, with 7 bases lining up with TRBD1. Germline V CDR1 and CDR2: MNHEY, SVGAGI. This CDR3 has 15 amino acids. V was clipped by 0 bases and J by 8 bases; unmatched bases: 9. CDR3 in DNA: TGTGCCAGCAGTTACTCGAGCATCCGACAGGGCGGCTACACCTTC. This gives the protein CASSYSSIRQGGYTF.

This chain connects TRBV29-1 to TRBJ1-1, with 11 bases matching TRBD1. The CDR3 loop spans 13 amino acids. V lost 6 bases to trimming and J lost 6 bases; unmatched junction nucleotides: 6. CDR1 and CDR2 (germline): SQVTM, ANQGSEA. CDR3 loop: CSVDGQGAAEAFF. DNA of the CDR3: TGCAGCGTAGATGGACAGGGGGCGGCTGAAGCTTTCTTT.

The J gene is TRBJ2-1, the V gene TRBV3-1 (or the pseudogene TRBV3-2); 7 bases fit TRBD2. With 0 bases clipped from V and 6 bases from J, the junction kept 8 bases outside the gene matches. Germline V gene lookup returns CDR1 LGHDT and CDR2 YNNKEL (reference sequence). This CDR3 comprises 16 residues. CDR3 sequence: CASSQEGAGLSNEQFF. The CDR3 bases are TGTGCCAGCAGCCAAGAAGGAGCGGGATTAAGCAATGAGCAGTTCTTC.

This clone has more than one count but fewer than ten. CDR3 DNA: TGTGCCAGCTCACTAGACAGGACTTCGGGAGGTGGCTACACCTTC. Its translation: CASSLDRTSGGGYTF. The rearrangement uses TRBV18 and TRBJ1-2, with a weak D call TRBD1 (6 bases). The V end was cut by 4 bases, the J end by 7 bases, with 19 bases between. CDR3 size: 15 residues. Germline V gene lookup returns CDR1 KGHSH and CDR2 LQKENI.

In this sample, this clone turned up once. The chain uses TRBV27 and TRBJ2-7; perhaps TRBD1 as D (6 bases). With 5 bases removed from V and 7 bases from J, the gap between germline ends came to 15 bases. CDR3 size: 13 residues. The germline CDR1 and CDR2 sequences are MNHEY and SMNVEV (reference sequence). The CDR3 region has the DNA TGTGCCAGCAGTCTCCAGGGGACGGGGGAGCAGTACTTC. It yields the protein CASSLQGTGEQYF.

On this clone: The identical CDR3 is also encoded by other nucleotide sequences in the sample. The genes are TRBV19 and TRBJ2-1, with D perhaps TRBD2 (6 bases). Per germline, CDR1 LNHDA and CDR2 SQIVND (reference sequence). The V gene lost 1 base and the J gene lost 6 bases, with 7 bases spanning the gap. The CDR3 runs to 13 residues. The DNA of the CDR3 is TGTGCCAGTAGTATAGGGGGAGGCAATGAGCAGTTCTTC. Its protein is CASSIGGGNEQFF.

The genes are TRBV27 and TRBJ1-1; 9 bases are shared with TRBD1. CDR3 length: 13 residues. J was trimmed by 11 bases and V by 8 bases; bases with no gene match: 12. CDR1 and CDR2 from the germline V gene are MNHEY and SMNVEV (reference sequence). Here the CDR3 reads CASWTGTGREAFF. The CDR3 DNA reads as TGTGCCAGCTGGACAGGGACAGGGCGGGAGGCTTTCTTT.

CDR3 bases: TGTGCCAGCAGTTTAACGGACAGGGGGAACACTGAAGCTTTCTTT. It codes for CASSLTDRGNTEAFF. The chain is built from TRBV27 and TRBJ1-1; TRBD1 matches 9 bases. The CDR3 spans 15 residues. Germline V gene sequence: CDR1 MNHEY, CDR2 SMNVEV (reference sequence). V lost 2 bases and J lost 1; bases outside the gene matches: 2.

This clone showed up just once. The V gene is TRBV2, the J gene TRBJ1-5, with TRBD1 matching 7 bases. The V gene's germline CDR1 is SNHLY and CDR2 FYNNEI. The CDR3 length is 15 residues. The ends lost 5 bases at V and 3 bases at J; junction bases unmatched: 7. The CDR3 sequence: CASSRDSLLNQPQHF. CDR3 nucleotide sequence: TGTGCCAGCAGTAGGGACAGTCTACTCAATCAGCCCCAGCATTTT.

This clone has only a few counts. This chain joins TRBV4-3 and TRBJ2-7, with D maybe TRBD1 (6 bases). The V end lost 1 base, the J end lost 2 bases, and 15 bases lay between the germline ends. Germline CDR1 is LGHNA and CDR2 is YSLEER. The CDR3 has 16 residues. Here the CDR3 reads CASSQAQDSHPYEQYF. The CDR3 DNA follows: TGCGCCAGCAGCCAAGCCCAGGACAGTCATCCCTACGAGCAGTACTTC.

The rearrangement uses TRBV6-5 and TRBJ1-4; 7 positions match TRBD1. This CDR3 spans 15 amino acids. Trimming took 0 bases from V and 3 from J; bases not matched to a gene: 1. The germline CDR1 and CDR2 sequences are MNHEY and SVGAGI. For the CDR3, the DNA is TGTGCCAGCAGTTACTCGACAGGGTCTAATGAAAAACTGTTTTTT. Protein product: CASSYSTGSNEKLFF.

The V gene is TRBV30, the J gene TRBJ2-1; TRBD2 agrees at 7 bases. The CDR3 length is 11 residues. The germline gives CDR1 GTSNPN, CDR2 SVGIG (reference sequence). After removal of 4 bases from V and 8 bases from J, the junction contained 2 bases not matched to a gene. In nucleotides, the CDR3 is TGTGCCTGGACGGCGGGGGATGAGCAGTTCTTC. The encoded protein is CAWTAGDEQFF. Based on the CDR3 plus reference TRBV30 and TRBJ2-1, the full variable domain is SQTIHQWPATLVQPVGSPLSLECTVEGTSNPNLYWYRQAAGRGLQLLFYSVGIGQISSEVPQNLSASRPQDRQFILSSKKLLLSDSGFYLCAWTAGDEQFFGPGTRLTVL.

The chain joins TRBV3-1 (or the pseudogene TRBV3-2) to TRBJ1-1; 7 bases map to TRBD1. The length of the CDR3 is 15 residues. After removal of 4 bases from V and 3 bases from J, the junction contained 8 bases not matched to a gene. The germline gives CDR1 LGHDT, CDR2 YNNKEL (reference sequence). The CDR3 bases are TGTGCCAGCAGCCGAACAGGGGCGCGGGACACTGAAGCTTTCTTT. As protein: CASSRTGARDTEAFF.

V is TRBV19 and J is TRBJ1-1; TRBD1 matches 7 bases. Trimming removed 4 bases from V and 1 base from J; junction bases left unmatched: 6. The germline gives CDR1 LNHDA, CDR2 SQIVND (reference sequence). There are 15 residues in the CDR3. The CDR3 DNA reads TGTGCCAGTAGTACACGAAGGACAGGGAACACTGAAGCTTTCTTT. Translation gives CASSTRRTGNTEAFF.

The chain joins TRBV6-1 to TRBJ1-2, with 10 bases fitting TRBD1. This CDR3 spans 14 amino acids. V gave up 3 bases and J gave up 7 bases; unmatched junction bases: 5. Germline V CDR1 and CDR2: MNHNS, SASEGT. The CDR3 DNA follows: TGTGCCAGCAGTGACGGACAGGGGGTAGGTGGCTACACCTTC. Amino acids: CASSDGQGVGGYTF.

CDR3 region: CASSPGTGGTGELFF. The DNA for the CDR3 is TGCGCCAGCAGTCCCGGGACAGGAGGCACCGGGGAGCTGTTTTTT. The rearrangement uses TRBV10-1 and TRBJ2-2; 8 positions match TRBD1. The CDR3 runs 15 residues. V gave up 5 bases and J gave up 4 bases; unmatched junction bases: 6. Germline V gene lookup returns CDR1 WNHNN and CDR2 SYGVQD (reference sequence).

The sample holds many counts of this clone. This chain uses TRBV3-1 (or the pseudogene TRBV3-2) with TRBJ1-5; D uncertain. Trimming removed 2 bases at V and 2 bases at J, with 4 bases between. This CDR3 has 13 amino acids. Germline CDR1 and CDR2: LGHDT and YNNKEL (reference sequence). The CDR3 reads CASSQSGNQPQHF. CDR3 bases: TGTGCCAGCAGCCAATCGGGCAATCAGCCCCAGCATTTT.

The chain links TRBV19 to TRBJ2-7, with D perhaps matching TRBD2 (7 bases). V lost 6 bases to trimming and J lost 6 bases, with 18 bases between them. This CDR3 has 14 residues. CDR1 is LNHDA, CDR2 SQIVND, per germline (reference sequence). The CDR3 DNA sequence: TGTGCCAGTAGGCCACAGCCAAGGGGGGGCGAGCAGTACTTC. Its translation: CASRPQPRGGEQYF. The whole variable domain, filled in from reference TRBV19 and TRBJ2-7, reads DGGITQSPKYLFRKEGQNVTLSCEQNLNHDAMYWYRQDPGQGLRLIYYSQIVNDFQKGDIAEGYSVSREKKESFPLTVTSAQKNPTAFYLCASRPQPRGGEQYFGPGTRLTVT.

The chain joins TRBV7-2 to TRBJ2-1; maybe TRBD2 (5 bases). Germline lookup yields CDR1 SGHTA and CDR2 FQGNSA. The CDR3 totals 13 residues. The V end lost 1 base, the J end lost 9 bases, and 10 bases lay between the germline ends. CDR3 amino acids: CASSLVEGAEQFF. CDR3 in DNA: TGTGCCAGCAGCTTAGTTGAGGGAGCTGAGCAGTTCTTC.

The chain combines TRBV2 with TRBJ1-5; weak D call: TRBD1 (6 bases). The germline CDR1 and CDR2 sequences are SNHLY and FYNNEI. The CDR3 sequence is 14 residues long. Trimming removed 7 bases from V and 4 bases from J, with 14 bases in between. CDR3 DNA sequence: TGTGCCAGCAATAATAACAGGGATAATCAGCCCCAGCATTTT. Translated, it gives CASNNNRDNQPQHF.

This clone was detected once. This chain connects TRBV6-5 to TRBJ2-3, with TRBD1 identical over 9 bases. Germline lookup yields CDR1 MNHEY and CDR2 SVGAGI. CDR3 length: 14 amino acids. V lost 4 bases and J lost 7; bases outside the gene matches: 6. CDR3 loop: CASSLGQGWNTQYF. DNA for the CDR3: TGTGCCAGCAGTTTAGGACAGGGGTGGAATACGCAGTATTTT.

The chain combines TRBV5-4 with TRBJ2-3; 15 nucleotides line up with TRBD2. Germline trimming cut 4 bases from V and 4 bases from J; bases unmatched to any gene: 4. The CDR3 has 16 amino acids. Germline CDR1 reads SGHNT; CDR2 reads YYREEE (reference sequence). In nucleotides, the CDR3 is TGTGCCAGCAGCCTCCGGACTAGCGGGGGGGCAGATACGCAGTATTTT. Its translation: CASSLRTSGGADTQYF.

In this sample, this clone turned up once. V gene TRBV14 combines with J gene TRBJ1-2, with TRBD1 matching 10 bases. This CDR3 has 15 residues. Germline V lookup: CDR1 SGHDN, CDR2 FVKESK. The trim removed 5 bases at V and 4 bases at J, leaving 7 bases unmatched. In DNA, the CDR3 is TGTGCCAGCAGCGTGGACAGGGGGTCGGTCTATGGCTACACCTTC. It translates to CASSVDRGSVYGYTF.